The subject of this entry is one TCR beta chain. What antigen it recognizes has not been identified. Base qualities are not at hand, and no much larger clone is one base apart. V is reduced by 1 base and J by 2 bases, leaving a spacing of 14 bases between them. Sequences SGHAT (CDR1) and FQNNGV (CDR2) are obtained from the germline V gene. The CDR3 measures 17 amino acids from cysteine to phenylalanine. The sequence is cut down to CDR3 DNA, 51 bases in frame from base 1. This specimen belongs to a study of cytomegalovirus exposure and HLA in healthy donors (dated by TCRdb to about 2017). Looking at the study overall: An earlier analysis of under 600 of the donors reported about 290 Gb of sequence data and 100 million to 140 million unique TCR beta sequences from about 179 million T cells. Roughly 300 gigabases of sequencing data and roughly 80 million unique TCR sequences made up an early release that covered over 550 HLA-typed donors. Among the approximately 420 genotyped donors, approximately 76% belonged to the genetic ancestry cluster associated with self-reported Caucasian donors. The aim of the study was to test whether cataloging public T cell receptors could identify signatures of past pathogen exposure. The study profiled the T cell repertoires of 666 subjects by immunosequencing and related them to cytomegalovirus serostatus. Besides the first cohort of roughly 640 subjects, a separate validation cohort made up of over 100 different subjects was used. To predict cytomegalovirus infection status, the study combined high-throughput TCR immunosequencing, statistical association of individual TCRs with disease status, and machine learning. A later analysis re-examined previously published TCR beta repertoires from 610 or so donors and added high-resolution HLA genotyping to investigate patterns of TCR occurrence. The later analysis used no new phenotypic data to find candidate immune exposures, relying instead on TCR beta sequences and their occurrence across donors. An earlier analysis of approximately 500 of the donors applied high-throughput TCR beta sequencing to assess whether each TCR beta V gene segment acted as functional or pseudogenic. Alongside the repertoire data, information on donor age, sex, ethnicity and CMV serostatus was compiled. In a later genetic analysis, genome-wide SNP genotypes for about three fifths of the 666 donors were used, and that subset was treated as a discovery cohort. All discovery cohort repertoires had been generated on a single sequencing platform. Both class I and class II loci were covered by HLA typing, at four-digit resolution. Typing coverage differed by locus: A, B, C, DRB1 and DQB1 were typed in roughly 620-630 donors, DQA1 in roughly 500, DPA1 in 600 to 610, and DPB1 in just under 490. About 5 DR-DQ haplotypes were handled as single units for association and clustering, since linkage in the cohort was strong. On average, roughly 250,000 unique TCR beta nucleotide sequences were sequenced per donor among 398 genotyped donors of the cohort, with roughly 18% of those sequences being non-productive.

Results and caveats for the whole study, not just this receptor: V-gene and J-gene trimming of TCR beta chains was associated with a missense DCLRE1C variant in a later genetic analysis, and the association was replicated in an independent cohort. A later analysis found that TCR association rates varied across HLA loci, with DRB1 alleles showing the most associated TCRs and HLA-C alleles the fewest. In both the original and validation cohorts, the classifier was reported to diagnose cytomegalovirus status with high specificity and sensitivity. In the study, 164 TCR beta chains were listed as associated with cytomegalovirus. In an earlier analysis of around 600 of the donors, most TCR beta V segments were observed in productive rearrangements about 87% or about 30% of the time, broadly matching IMGT annotations. A further reported finding was that TCR beta sequences accurately predicted the HLA-A and HLA-B alleles for most subjects in the first cohort. Some IMGT-functional V segments, including TRBV6-2 and TRBV6-3, could not be told apart with the 87-base-pair reads, so those segments were excluded. A group of highly shared sequence variants was considered likely to be a technical artifact of the sequencing pipeline. Several of the top co-occurrence clusters appeared to be linked to parvovirus B19, influenza, CMV and Epstein-Barr virus, according to a later analysis. When HLA alleles, especially DR and DQ, strongly co-occurred, TCR associations were difficult to assign to individual alleles. The presence/absence analyses assumed that sequencing depth was roughly uniform across donors, and that assumption may not be true. Because HLA typing was missing for some donors at each locus, association tests included only the typed subset. A few of the identified cytomegalovirus-associated TCR beta chains were confirmed in vitro to be specific for cytomegalovirus antigens. Only TCR beta chains were sequenced in this cohort, and the absence of alpha or paired-chain data limited detectable features. A later genetic analysis reported fewer N-insertions in productive TCRs among donors in an Asian-associated ancestry cluster than the approximately 670-donor mean. CMV serostatus was the only immune exposure information available for the cohort. Most TCR sequences were observed very rarely across donors, whereas some public TCRs were present in many individuals. Most CMV-associated TCR beta chains appeared to be HLA-restricted in a later analysis, and the HLA associations seemed to be driven largely by CMV exposure. Roughly 15 rarely observed V segments, including chromosome 9 orphons, were excluded from the earlier analysis of several hundred of the donors because counts were too low. The authors suggested that the approach could potentially be extended to other disease states and immunological phenotypes. A later analysis associated about 17,000 TCR beta sequences with specific HLA alleles at a false discovery rate of 0.05. In a later analysis, HLA-associated TCR beta chains showed more clonal expansion and lower generation probabilities than non-associated chains that were equally common. Correlated functional status among segregating V segments might reflect linkage disequilibrium, but an unknown experimental factor could not be ruled out.

The cohort was made up of under 800 healthy bone marrow donors. All cohort members were sampled while nominally healthy, although unrecorded immune exposures were likely present. The donor tested CMV seropositive and was one of the 289 seropositive cohort members. A peripheral blood sample was collected from each donor, and TCR beta sequencing was performed on peripheral blood mononuclear cells. Genomic DNA was extracted from the blood cell samples with the Qiagen DNeasy Blood Extraction Kit. Library prep was done by the immunoSEQ multiplex PCR assay. For the multiplex PCR, a mixture combining 60 forward primers for TCR Vbeta segments and 13 reverse primers for TCR Jbeta segments was used. Amplification of the CDR3 region of rearranged TCR beta genes was performed with a multiplex PCR assay on genomic DNA. Amplified TCR beta libraries were sequenced as 87-base-pair reads on the Illumina HiSeq System. Regarding the original processing steps: Across the 500 to 700 repertoires, a later analysis counted tens of millions of unique TCR beta chains, some 11 million of which were shared by at least two donors. To remove PCR and sequencing errors, raw reads were error-corrected and collapsed into unique sequences using a nearest-neighbor algorithm that merged closely related sequences. CDR3 sequences were aligned to IMGT reference sequences to assign V, D and J gene segments. For a sequence to be retained, a match of at least six nucleotides to both a V gene segment and a J gene segment was required. Rearrangements were called productive when the CDR3 lacked stop codons and stayed in frame with V and J; all others were non-productive. Following IMGT convention, CDR3 was defined as the stretch from the second conserved V-encoded cysteine to the conserved J-encoded phenylalanine. The earlier analysis of some 550 of the donors excluded any sequence lacking an unambiguous match to a single V gene segment. An earlier analysis of 587 of the donors called V segments functional above 56.7% productive rearrangements and segregating when the between-donor standard deviation exceeded 5%. To diagnose cytomegalovirus status from the catalog of TCR beta chain sequences, a statistical classification framework was built. V and J gene assignment, in a later analysis, came from comparing TCR nucleotide sequences with IMGT/GENE-DB human TR gene sequences. Using the TCRdist pipeline, a later analysis assigned CDR3 sequences along with most-parsimonious VDJ recombination scenarios. In a later analysis, each TCR beta chain was defined by its CDR3 amino acid sequence together with its V-gene family, and reads without a unique V-gene family were excluded. As a way to deal with suspected cross-contamination and a sequencing artifact, a later analysis dropped 450 to 600 nucleotide sequences that were highly shared and had low generation probability. In a later analysis, a clonal expansion index for each public chain was calculated from normalized within-repertoire ranks of inferred template counts. In a later analysis, generation probabilities were computed with a VDJ recombination model fitted to out-of-frame rearrangements, and the resulting probabilities were checked against IGoR. A later analysis scored TCR-TCR, TCR-HLA and TCR-CMV co-occurrence with hypergeometric tests, applying a repertoire-size bias correction to TCR pairs. In a later analysis, false discovery rates were estimated by permuting HLA or CMV assignments 20 times. In a later analysis, co-occurring TCRs were grouped using DBSCAN, and TCRdist sequence similarity was added for clustering within HLA-allele-positive subsets. Repertoires with fewer than 30,000 or more than 120,000 public chains were left out of co-occurrence clustering, as were roughly five repertoires with anomalous nucleotide sharing. TCRdb limited this immuneACCESS table to in-frame rearrangements with V and J called. A share of clones is missing; checked studies link under half to unresolved V genes, and the rest is unexplained. The V and J calls and the clone size are those of that table, but D and trimming were determined from the DNA. The sample includes about 200,000 clones, with approximately 70% observed a single time. Approximately 2.5% of the sample goes to the ten largest clones.

This receptor was obtained from a man in his forties or fifties in good health and CMV-seropositive. The sample comprised PBMCs. The chain couples TRBV11-2 to TRBJ2-2, with no D gene named confidently. For the CDR3, the sequence is CASSLVTSSSNTGELFF. The DNA is as follows: TGTGCCAGCAGCTTAGTCACGTCGTCCAGTAACACCGGGGAGCTGTTTTTT.